Below are 24 T cell receptor beta chains sequenced from a single sample in a study of blood T cell repertoires in COVID-19. The protocol was immunoSEQ multiplex PCR, while the TCRdb copy is restricted to in-frame clones and leaves out a portion. The sample yields just over 300,000 clones, about 91% seen once. The sequenced sample was PBMCs or T cells enriched from blood (not recorded which). All receptors come from a woman aged 18-29 years who had recovered from COVID-19.

This clone was detected only once. The V and J genes are TRBV7-9 and TRBJ1-4, with D hard to call. The germline CDR1 and CDR2 sequences are SEHNR and FQNEAQ (reference sequence). Between the trimmed V and J ends, which lost 8 bases and 8 bases, there was a span of 15 bases. This CDR3 is 13 amino acids long. The CDR3 loop reads CASGAVGVEKLFF. CDR3 DNA sequence: TGTGCCAGCGGAGCGGTCGGGGTGGAAAAACTGTTTTTT.

This clone showed up just a few times. This sample also contains other DNA sequences that code for the same CDR3. V usage is TRBV9 and J usage is TRBJ2-7, with D possibly matching TRBD1 (5 bases). CDR3 length: 14 residues. Germline CDR1 and CDR2: SGDLS and YYNGEE. Trimming shortened V by 0 bases and J by 2 bases, and 9 bases separated the two germline ends. CDR3: CASSVGGSTYEQYF. The CDR3 nucleotides read TGTGCCAGCAGCGTAGGGGGCAGCACCTACGAGCAGTACTTC.

The chain carries TRBV4-3 and TRBJ2-7, with a tentative D call TRBD1 (6 bases). Germline V gene data show CDR1 as LGHNA and CDR2 as YSLEER. V lost 4 bases, J lost 2 bases, and 9 bases lay in between. CDR3 length: 13 residues. CDR3 sequence reads: CASSPEGAYEQYF. The CDR3, as DNA: TGCGCCAGCAGCCCCGAGGGGGCCTACGAGCAGTACTTC.

This sequence joins TRBV30 and TRBJ1-6; D uncertain. Looked up from germline, CDR1 is GTSNPN and CDR2 is SVGIG (reference sequence). Trimming shortened V by 4 bases and J by 9 bases, and 7 bases separated the two germline ends. CDR3 length equals 11 residues. The CDR3 sequence: CAWNTASPLHF. The CDR3 DNA is TGTGCCTGGAACACAGCTTCACCCCTCCACTTT.

The chain has TRBV2 and TRBJ1-5; 9 bases fit TRBD1. The CDR3 length is 16 residues. The trim removed 6 bases at V and 4 bases at J, leaving 10 bases unmatched. The germline CDR1 and CDR2 sequences are SNHLY and FYNNEI. The chain's CDR3 is CASRGGTGSRNQPQHF. The CDR3 DNA follows: TGTGCCAGCAGGGGTGGGACAGGGAGTCGGAATCAGCCCCAGCATTTT.

The V and J genes are TRBV4-1 and TRBJ1-1; D possibly corresponds to TRBD1 (5 bases). Germline-derived CDR1 and CDR2 are MGHRA and YSYEKL. This CDR3 contains 15 residues. Trimming took off 8 bases at V and 0 bases at J, with 16 bases between the two ends. The CDR3 DNA follows: TGCGCCAGCCGTGTGGTGGAGGGGATGAACACTGAAGCTTTCTTT. It is translated as CASRVVEGMNTEAFF.

This clone came up once. The chain employs TRBV7-6 and TRBJ1-4; TRBD1 is a possible D gene (6 bases). Looked up from germline, CDR1 is SGHVS and CDR2 is FNYEAQ. The length of the CDR3 is 16 residues. V was pared by 5 bases and J by 0 bases, with 13 bases between. CDR3 amino acids: CASSPRQATTNEKLFF. DNA for the CDR3: TGTGCCAGCAGCCCTCGACAGGCTACAACTAATGAAAAACTGTTTTTT.

The chain employs TRBV5-1 and TRBJ1-1, with a possible D match to TRBD1 (5 bases). Looked up from germline, CDR1 is SGHRS and CDR2 is YFSETQ. The germline V and J ends were trimmed by 2 bases and 1 base, with 9 bases remaining between them. The CDR3 is 14 residues long. The CDR3: CASSLQTGNTEAFF. CDR3 sequence (DNA): TGCGCCAGCAGCTTACAAACAGGGAACACTGAAGCTTTCTTT.

This clone appeared a few times. The chain recombines TRBV2 with TRBJ2-7; 7 bases map to TRBD2. The germline V gene encodes CDR1 SNHLY and CDR2 FYNNEI. The CDR3 sequence is 11 residues long. The V segment lost 8 bases and the J segment 2 bases; nucleotides outside the gene matches: 0. The CDR3 sequence is CASGGAYEQYF. The CDR3, as DNA: TGTGCCAGCGGGGGGGCCTACGAGCAGTACTTC.

CDR3: CSASRTGGFQPQHF. CDR3 coding DNA: TGCAGTGCTAGTAGGACAGGGGGCTTTCAGCCCCAGCATTTT. V gene TRBV20-1 combines with J gene TRBJ1-5; 11 nucleotides agree with TRBD1. After removal of 3 bases from V and 6 bases from J, the junction contained 4 bases not matched to a gene. CDR3 size: 14 residues. Germline values: CDR1 DFQATT, CDR2 SNEGSKA (reference sequence).

The J gene is TRBJ2-1, the V gene TRBV7-3; 9 bases align to TRBD2. Germline V lookup: CDR1 SGHTA, CDR2 FQGTGA. V lost 1 base, J lost 5 bases, and 6 bases stayed unmatched. The length of the CDR3 is 16 residues. The CDR3 nucleotides are TGTGCCAGCAGCTTAATCGTGGCGGGGGGGGACAATGAGCAGTTCTTC. Translation gives CASSLIVAGGDNEQFF.

This rearrangement joins TRBV7-8 to TRBJ1-6; TRBD1 is a possible D gene (5 bases). Trimming removed 1 base from V and 7 bases from J, with 11 bases in between. Per the germline V gene, CDR1 is SGHVS and CDR2 is FQNEAQ. There are 15 residues in the CDR3. The CDR3 loop reads CASSLEAGSNSPLHF. In DNA, the CDR3 is TGTGCCAGCAGCTTAGAGGCAGGGTCAAATTCACCCCTCCACTTT.

The chain uses TRBV5-1 and TRBJ2-5; 14 nucleotides agree with TRBD2. This CDR3 spans 14 amino acids. Germline V lookup: CDR1 SGHRS, CDR2 YFSETQ. V shed 4 bases, J shed 9 bases, and the junction held 5 bases outside the gene matches. The CDR3 spells CASSSGTSGGAQYF. CDR3 coding DNA: TGCGCCAGCAGCAGCGGGACTAGCGGGGGTGCCCAGTACTTC.

The J gene is TRBJ2-5, the V gene TRBV12-3 or TRBV12-4; D may be TRBD2 (5 bases). The V end lost 5 bases, the J end lost 0 bases, and 7 bases lay between the germline ends. The CDR3 consists of 13 residues. In DNA, the CDR3 is TGTGCCAGCAGTCTGGACTACCAAGAGACCCAGTACTTC. This codes for CASSLDYQETQYF.

The V and J genes are TRBV9 and TRBJ1-3; maybe TRBD1 (6 bases). This CDR3 is built from 16 residues. The germline V and J ends were trimmed by 0 bases and 3 bases, with 13 bases remaining between them. Germline CDR1 is SGDLS and CDR2 is YYNGEE. CDR3 DNA sequence: TGTGCCAGCAGCGTAGGGTCTGGGGGCTATGGAAACACCATATATTTT. Translating gives CASSVGSGGYGNTIYF.

In the case of this clone: Other DNA sequences of this sample code for an identical CDR3. The rearrangement uses TRBV5-1 and TRBJ2-1; 8 bases are a match to TRBD1. The CDR3 is 15 amino acids. V shed 0 bases and J 3 bases; nucleotides not matched to a gene: 2. Germline V lookup: CDR1 SGHRS, CDR2 YFSETQ. CDR3 sequence (DNA): TGCGCCAGCAGCTTGGGACAGGGGCTCTACAATGAGCAGTTCTTC. It yields the protein CASSLGQGLYNEQFF.

The chain couples TRBV10-3 to TRBJ1-1; 10 nucleotides line up with TRBD1. The V gene end was trimmed by 6 bases and the J gene end by 4 bases; junction bases not matched to a gene: 8. The CDR3 has 15 residues. Germline V gene lookup returns CDR1 ENHRY and CDR2 SYGVKD. The CDR3 DNA follows: TGTGCCATCAGGGAGGGACAGGGGACATCCACTGAAGCTTTCTTT. Amino acids: CAIREGQGTSTEAFF.

The table lists this clone with many counts. The gene calls are TRBV14 and TRBJ2-2, with TRBD1 matching over 8 bases. The ends lost 3 bases at V and 7 bases at J; junction bases unmatched: 7. The germline gives CDR1 SGHDN, CDR2 FVKESK. The CDR3 has 15 amino acids. CDR3 residues: CASSQWTGRGGELFF. For the CDR3, the DNA is TGTGCCAGCAGCCAGTGGACAGGGCGAGGCGGGGAGCTGTTTTTT.

The J gene is TRBJ1-2, the V gene TRBV10-3; 8 bases are shared with TRBD1. The germline CDR1 and CDR2 sequences are ENHRY and SYGVKD. With 6 bases clipped from V and 3 bases from J, the junction kept 12 bases outside the gene matches. The CDR3 extends over 16 amino acids. The CDR3 DNA reads TGTGCCATCAGGGGGGACCCGCCGGGACAGGACTATGGCTACACCTTC. It is translated as CAIRGDPPGQDYGYTF.

Worth noting for this clone: This specimen includes other DNA sequences encoding the same CDR3. The chain has TRBV28 and TRBJ1-2, with TRBD1 as a possible D gene (6 bases). The CDR3 runs 12 residues. Trimming removed 2 bases at V and 5 bases at J, with 6 bases between. Germline CDR1 is MDHEN and CDR2 is SYDVKM. CDR3 bases: TGTGCCAGCAGTTTAAGGGGGTATGGCTACACCTTC. Protein: CASSLRGYGYTF.

CDR3: CATGQGETQYF. CDR3 sequence (DNA): TGTGCCACGGGACAGGGGGAGACCCAGTACTTC. The rearrangement links TRBV19 to TRBJ2-5; TRBD1 agrees at 10 bases. The CDR3 extends over 11 amino acids. Germline assignment: CDR1 LNHDA and CDR2 SQIVND (reference sequence). The junction had 1 base not matched to a gene; V was cut back by 10 bases and J by 5 bases.

The chain combines TRBV6-6 with TRBJ2-3; 8 bases fit TRBD2. The ends lost 6 bases at V and 0 bases at J; junction bases unmatched: 5. The V gene's germline CDR1 is MNHNY and CDR2 SVGAGI (reference sequence). This CDR3 has 15 residues. CDR3 nucleotide sequence: TGTGCCAGCAGGCTTAGCGGGGCAAGCACAGATACGCAGTATTTT. Translated, it gives CASRLSGASTDTQYF.

The chain joins TRBV27 to TRBJ2-7, with 7 bases that match TRBD1. The CDR3 loop spans 15 amino acids. The trim removed 4 bases at V and 3 bases at J, leaving 9 bases unmatched. Germline V CDR1 and CDR2: MNHEY, SMNVEV (reference sequence). The CDR3 DNA reads TGTGCCAGCAGTTCTCCGGGACAGAACCTCTACGAGCAGTACTTC. This translates into CASSSPGQNLYEQYF.

V and J are TRBV5-1 and TRBJ2-1, with 9 bases aligning to TRBD2. This CDR3 region has 14 residues. V was clipped by 3 bases and J by 10 bases; unmatched bases: 8. CDR1 is SGHRS and CDR2 is YFSETQ in the germline V gene. CDR3 coding DNA: TGCGCCAGCAGCTACGGACTAGCGCTGGGGGAGCAGTTCTTC. Protein product: CASSYGLALGEQFF.